This TCR beta chain was captured in a study of T cell repertoires in cytomegalovirus infection. This clonotype showed up just once. Germline CDR1 SGHRS, CDR2 YFSETQ. This CDR3 comprises 15 residues. V lost 2 bases to trimming and J lost 1 base, with 12 bases between them. TCRdb reanalysed the reads using MiXCR and keeps one entry per CDR3 protein. The sample lists hundreds of thousands of distinct CDR3 sequences, 24% occurring once. The chain uses TRBV5-1 and TRBJ1-1; perhaps TRBD1 as D (5 bases). What was sequenced was CD8+ T cells from PBMCs. This receptor was obtained from a human donor in good health (CMV status not recorded). Some clones in this sample may be carry-over from other donors' samples. The CDR3 spells CASSLLGGTNTEAFF. CDR3 bases: TGCGCCAGCAGCTTACTCGGGGGTACGAACACTGAAGCTTTCTTT.